These 26 T cell receptor beta chains share one sample of origin, sequenced in a study of blood T cell repertoires in COVID-19. Sequencing was performed with immunoSEQ multiplex PCR; in TCRdb, only in-frame clones are kept and a portion is missing. The sample has roughly 38,000 clones; roughly 80% are singletons. Specimen: peripheral blood. The receptors come from an elderly man with active or convalescent COVID-19.

V gene TRBV6-1 combines with J gene TRBJ2-5; no firm D call. The V end was cut by 3 bases, the J end by 3 bases, with 8 bases between. In germline, CDR1 is MNHNS, CDR2 SASEGT. The CDR3 spans 13 residues. The CDR3 region has the DNA TGTGCCAGCAGTGATTCAGGTGAAGAGACCCAGTACTTC. Its translation: CASSDSGEETQYF.

The chain is built from TRBV19 and TRBJ1-1; 9 bases agree with TRBD1. The CDR3 has 14 residues. Germline values: CDR1 LNHDA, CDR2 SQIVND (reference sequence). J lost 6 bases, V lost 5 bases, and 7 bases had no gene match. Here the CDR3 reads CASSVRDRESEAFF. Here the CDR3 DNA reads TGTGCCAGTAGTGTCCGGGACAGGGAGTCTGAAGCTTTCTTT.

V usage is TRBV4-1 and J usage is TRBJ2-1; the D gene is possibly TRBD1 (5 bases). There are 16 residues in the CDR3. Looked up from germline, CDR1 is MGHRA and CDR2 is YSYEKL. V was pared by 0 bases and J by 3 bases, with 12 bases between. The CDR3 DNA sequence: TGCGCCAGCAGCCAAGATGCCAGGGCGATCTACAATGAGCAGTTCTTC. Protein product: CASSQDARAIYNEQFF.

The chain is built from TRBV13 and TRBJ2-5, with TRBD2 matching 14 bases. The CDR3 totals 15 residues. Germline CDR1 and CDR2: PRHDT and FYEKMQ (reference sequence). Trimming removed 8 bases from V and 5 bases from J; junction bases left unmatched: 7. The CDR3 here is CASSQGTSGSETQYF. The DNA for the CDR3 is TGTGCCAGCTCCCAAGGGACTAGCGGGAGTGAGACCCAGTACTTC.

This clone was picked up one time. J is TRBJ1-1 and V is TRBV29-1; 9 bases align to TRBD1. This CDR3 is 14 amino acids long. Germline CDR1 and CDR2: SQVTM and ANQGSEA. The trim removed 7 bases at V and 5 bases at J, leaving 11 bases unmatched. CDR3 sequence reads: CSARTGAARTEAFF. The CDR3 DNA follows: TGCAGCGCCCGGACAGGGGCCGCGAGGACTGAAGCTTTCTTT.

The chain employs TRBV7-2 and TRBJ2-5, with a possible D match to TRBD2 (5 bases). Germline loops: CDR1 SGHTA, CDR2 FQGNSA. V was clipped by 5 bases and J by 0 bases, with 19 bases between them. The CDR3 is 17 residues long. The CDR3 sequence: CASSPFMRASYQETQYF. Written as DNA, the CDR3 is TGTGCCAGCAGCCCTTTTATGAGGGCCTCCTACCAAGAGACCCAGTACTTC.

The chain uses TRBV18 and TRBJ1-1, with D hard to call. This CDR3 spans 14 amino acids. CDR1 is KGHSH, CDR2 LQKENI, per germline. The V end was cut by 3 bases, the J end by 4 bases, with 12 bases between. The CDR3 loop reads CASSPETDGTEAFF. The CDR3 DNA follows: TGTGCCAGCTCACCGGAGACCGACGGCACTGAAGCTTTCTTT.

This chain connects TRBV6-5 to TRBJ1-5; perhaps TRBD1 as D (5 bases). Germline CDR1 MNHEY, CDR2 SVGAGI. The CDR3 is 13 amino acids. Trimming removed 5 bases from V and 3 bases from J, with 8 bases in between. The CDR3 DNA follows: TGTGCCAGCAGTCGACAGACCAATCAGCCCCAGCATTTT. Translating gives CASSRQTNQPQHF.

The sample holds one count of this clone. V is TRBV5-4 and J is TRBJ1-1; D is undetermined. Per the germline V gene, CDR1 is SGHNT and CDR2 is YYREEE (reference sequence). This CDR3 is built from 11 residues. V was clipped by 2 bases and J by 10 bases, with 9 bases between them. DNA of the CDR3: TGTGCCAGCAGCTTCGGTTTAGTAGCTTTCTTT. This sequence encodes CASSFGLVAFF. The full variable domain, with the rest looked up from reference TRBV5-4 and TRBJ1-1, is ETGVTQSPTHLIKTRGQQVTLRCSSQSGHNTVSWYQQALGQGPQFIFQYYREEENGRGNFPPRFSGLQFPNYSSELNVNALELDDSALYLCASSFGLVAFFGQGTRLTVV.

The chain recombines TRBV7-9 with TRBJ2-2, with a possible D match to TRBD1 (5 bases). This CDR3 is built from 16 residues. V gave up 5 bases and J gave up 0 bases, with 13 bases separating them. The germline V gene has CDR1 SEHNR and CDR2 FQNEAQ (reference sequence). CDR3 residues: CASSTQDKANTGELFF. The CDR3 DNA reads as TGTGCCAGCAGCACCCAGGACAAAGCGAACACCGGGGAGCTGTTTTTT. Combining the CDR3 with reference TRBV7-9 and TRBJ2-2 gives the whole variable domain DTGVSQNPRHKITKRGQNVTFRCDPISEHNRLYWYRQTLGQGPEFLTYFQNEAQLEKSRLLSDRFSAERPKGSFSTLEIQRTEQGDSAMYLCASSTQDKANTGELFFGEGSRLTVL.

The V gene is TRBV3-1 (or the pseudogene TRBV3-2), the J gene TRBJ1-1; tentatively, D is TRBD1 (5 bases). This CDR3 has 15 residues. The V gene lost 1 base and the J gene lost 1 base, with 10 bases spanning the gap. Germline V gives CDR1 LGHDT, CDR2 YNNKEL (reference sequence). The CDR3 region is CASSQGQLRNTEAFF. CDR3 sequence (DNA): TGTGCCAGCAGCCAAGGACAGTTACGGAACACTGAAGCTTTCTTT.

The rearrangement joins TRBV5-1 to TRBJ2-1, with 9 bases that match TRBD1. The CDR3 is made up of 13 amino acids. V dropped 3 bases and J dropped 10; count of bases not matched to a gene: 5. Germline lookup yields CDR1 SGHRS and CDR2 YFSETQ. For the CDR3, the DNA is TGCGCCAGCAGCTGGGGGGACAGGGAGGAGCAGTTCTTC. Residues: CASSWGDREEQFF.

The V call is TRBV11-3, the J call TRBJ1-3, with D possibly matching TRBD1 (6 bases). V was trimmed by 5 bases and J by 3 bases, leaving 11 bases between them. The CDR3 contains 14 residues. Germline CDR1 SGHNT, CDR2 YENEEA. The CDR3 nucleotides read TGTGCCAGCAGCCAGGGACACCGTGGAAACACCATATATTTT. Protein sequence: CASSQGHRGNTIYF.

The rearrangement uses TRBV7-2 and TRBJ2-5; 7 nucleotides align to TRBD1. The germline V gene has CDR1 SGHTA and CDR2 FQGNSA. This CDR3 contains 15 residues. Unmatched junction bases numbered 8, after V lost 3 bases and J lost 4 bases. The CDR3 DNA reads TGTGCCAGCAGCTTTAAAGGGGCAGGGGGAGAGACCCAGTACTTC. Residues: CASSFKGAGGETQYF.

This chain links TRBV7-6 with TRBJ2-3; 9 positions agree with TRBD2. The CDR3 has 14 residues. J gave up 5 bases and V 1 base, and 1 base lay outside the gene matches. The V gene's germline CDR1 is SGHVS and CDR2 FNYEAQ. The chain's CDR3 is CASSLVLAGDTQYF. The CDR3 nucleotides read TGTGCCAGCAGCTTAGTACTAGCGGGAGATACGCAGTATTTT.

The gene calls are TRBV4-2 and TRBJ1-4; 10 positions match TRBD1. The CDR3 covers 15 residues. With 5 bases clipped from V and 6 bases from J, the junction kept 6 bases outside the gene matches. The germline V gene has CDR1 LGHNA and CDR2 YNFKEQ. The CDR3 DNA reads as TGTGCCAGCAGCGACTCCGGGACAGGGGATGAAAAACTGTTTTTT. Translated, it gives CASSDSGTGDEKLFF.

The V gene is TRBV18, the J gene TRBJ1-6; TRBD1 might be the D (6 bases). The germline V gene encodes CDR1 KGHSH and CDR2 LQKENI. This CDR3 is built from 15 residues. Trimming left V 3 bases short and J 5 bases short, with 11 bases between. The CDR3 DNA is TGTGCCAGCTCACCCTGGACAGATAATAATTCACCCCTCCACTTT. Amino acid sequence: CASSPWTDNNSPLHF.

The J gene is TRBJ1-2, the V gene TRBV3-1 (or the pseudogene TRBV3-2), with 10 nucleotides matching TRBD1. There are 15 residues in the CDR3. V dropped 4 bases and J dropped 3; count of bases not matched to a gene: 5. CDR1 and CDR2 (germline): LGHDT, YNNKEL (reference sequence). The CDR3 region is CASSPIDRGHYGYTF. CDR3 DNA sequence: TGTGCCAGCAGCCCTATCGACAGGGGGCACTATGGCTACACCTTC.

V gene TRBV27 combines with J gene TRBJ1-5; TRBD1 aligns across 9 bases. Trimming cost V 5 bases and J 10 bases; bases outside gene matches: 12. The CDR3 consists of 15 residues. Germline V CDR1 and CDR2: MNHEY, SMNVEV (reference sequence). In DNA, the CDR3 is TGTGCCAGCAGTGAATCCGGGACAGGGATGAATCCCCAGCATTTT. This gives the protein CASSESGTGMNPQHF.

The V gene is TRBV6-2 or TRBV6-3, the J gene TRBJ2-7; TRBD2 matches 8 bases. Germline loops: CDR1 MNHEY, CDR2 SVGEGT. The CDR3 consists of 15 residues. J gave up 3 bases and V 4 bases, and 8 bases lay outside the gene matches. The CDR3 protein is CASSSIGGADYEQYF. The CDR3 bases are TGTGCCAGCAGTTCGATCGGGGGGGCTGACTACGAGCAGTACTTC.

The rearrangement uses TRBV10-1 and TRBJ2-7, with a possible D match to TRBD1 (5 bases). Trimming pared 7 bases from V and 1 base from J, leaving 11 bases between. CDR1 is WNHNN, CDR2 SYGVQD, per germline (reference sequence). This CDR3 is built from 13 residues. CDR3 loop: CASTMTVSYEQYF. CDR3 DNA: TGCGCCAGCACTATGACAGTATCCTACGAGCAGTACTTC.

The rearrangement joins TRBV7-2 to TRBJ2-7; tentative D call: TRBD2 (7 bases). V lost 5 bases and J lost 4, with 15 bases in between. Germline V gene lookup returns CDR1 SGHTA and CDR2 FQGNSA. The CDR3 has 14 residues. The CDR3 spells CASSPVGGQYEQYF. Written as DNA, the CDR3 is TGTGCCAGCAGCCCGGTCGGGGGGCAGTACGAGCAGTACTTC.

The rearrangement uses TRBV2 and TRBJ2-1; 10 bases are shared with TRBD1. The CDR3 length is 15 residues. J was trimmed by 3 bases and V by 7 bases; bases with no gene match: 6. Per the germline V gene, CDR1 is SNHLY and CDR2 is FYNNEI. In nucleotides, the CDR3 is TGTGCCAGCATCTCCGGGACAGGGGACTACAATGAGCAGTTCTTC. This gives the protein CASISGTGDYNEQFF.

The V call is TRBV5-6, the J call TRBJ2-1; perhaps TRBD2 as D (5 bases). The V end lost 0 bases, the J end lost 2 bases, and 6 bases lay between the germline ends. The CDR3 covers 14 residues. Per the germline V gene, CDR1 is SGHDT and CDR2 is YYEEEE. The CDR3 bases are TGTGCCAGCAGCTTGGCGGGAACCTACAATGAGCAGTTCTTC. Protein product: CASSLAGTYNEQFF.

The rearrangement uses TRBV11-2 and TRBJ2-5, with 7 bases lining up with TRBD2. The CDR3 loop spans 17 amino acids. Germline CDR1 SGHAT, CDR2 FQNNGV. The V segment lost 1 base and the J segment 2 bases; nucleotides outside the gene matches: 10. In nucleotides, the CDR3 is TGTGCCAGCAGCTTAGTACGGGGGGATAGCGGGCAAGAGACCCAGTACTTC. Its translation: CASSLVRGDSGQETQYF. The full variable domain, its missing parts supplied by reference TRBV11-2 and TRBJ2-5, is EAGVAQSPRYKIIEKRQSVAFWCNPISGHATLYWYQQILGQGPKLLIQFQNNGVVDDSQLPKDRFSAERLKGVDSTLKIQPAKLEDSAVYLCASSLVRGDSGQETQYFGPGTRLLVL.

The J gene is TRBJ2-3, the V gene TRBV12-2; the DNA was not used to check the table's D call, TRBD2. TRBV12-2 is assigned pseudogene status. CDR3 length: 15 residues. The CDR3 sequence is CASPGLAGYTDTQYF. DNA of the CDR3: TGTGCATCCCCGGGACTAGCGGGGTACACAGATACGCAGTATTTT.